A single sample gave rise to the 32 T cell receptor beta chains below, sequenced in a study of blood T cell repertoires in COVID-19. Only in-frame clones appear in the TCRdb table, and some are missing; sequencing was by immunoSEQ multiplex PCR. The repertoire includes around 220,000 clones, about 88% of them detected once, and roughly 2% sits in the top ten. Sample: peripheral blood. All receptors come from a woman in her 40s who had recovered from COVID-19.

V is TRBV29-1 and J is TRBJ2-3; D remains ambiguous. CDR3 length equals 12 residues. The germline V and J ends were trimmed by 2 bases and 4 bases, with 7 bases remaining between them. Germline V gene data show CDR1 as SQVTM and CDR2 as ANQGSEA. Here the CDR3 DNA reads TGCAGCGTTGAACTTCCGGCAGATACGCAGTATTTT. Protein: CSVELPADTQYF.

V is TRBV4-2 and J is TRBJ1-5; D is ambiguous. CDR1 is LGHNA, CDR2 YNFKEQ, per germline. There are 13 residues in the CDR3. V lost 0 bases and J lost 7, with 7 bases in between. CDR3 coding DNA: TGTGCCAGCAGCCAAGATTCGAGGCAGCCCCAGCATTTT. Its protein is CASSQDSRQPQHF.

This sequence joins TRBV29-1 and TRBJ1-2; a possible D gene is TRBD1 (6 bases). The CDR3 contains 12 residues. The V end lost 6 bases, the J end lost 4 bases, and 12 bases lay between the germline ends. From germline, CDR1 is SQVTM and CDR2 ANQGSEA. The DNA of the CDR3 is TGCAGCGTGAACAGGGAAGGCTATGGCTACACCTTC. Amino acid sequence: CSVNREGYGYTF.

V gene TRBV7-2 combines with J gene TRBJ2-5; tentatively, D is TRBD2 (6 bases). The CDR3 is 14 residues long. V was cut by 1 base and J by 3 bases, with 9 bases left in between. CDR1 and CDR2 from the germline V gene are SGHTA and FQGNSA. The CDR3, as DNA: TGTGCCAGCAGCTTAGGGAGGGCGAAAGAGACCCAGTACTTC. This translates into CASSLGRAKETQYF. The full variable domain, in which reference TRBV7-2 and TRBJ2-5 provide the parts outside the CDR3, is GAGVSQSPSNKVTEKGKDVELRCDPISGHTALYWYRQSLGQGLEFLIYFQGNSAPDKSGLPSDRFSAERTGGSVSTLTIQRTQQEDSAVYLCASSLGRAKETQYFGPGTRLLVL.

This sequence joins TRBV10-3 and TRBJ2-2, with 7 bases fitting TRBD1. The CDR3 is 14 amino acids. V lost 11 bases to trimming and J lost 6 bases; unmatched junction nucleotides: 12. Germline-derived CDR1 and CDR2 are ENHRY and SYGVKD. Here the CDR3 DNA reads TGTGCCCCACGGGTACAGGGGTGTGCCGGGGAGCTGTTTTTT. Residues: CAPRVQGCAGELFF.

The CDR3 nucleotides are TGTGCCAGCAGCTTGGCCGCGGGAGGCGGAACAGATACGCAGTATTTT. It yields the protein CASSLAAGGGTDTQYF. This chain uses TRBV7-2 with TRBJ2-3, with 8 nucleotides matching TRBD2. Germline V lookup: CDR1 SGHTA, CDR2 FQGNSA. V gave up 3 bases and J gave up 3 bases; unmatched junction bases: 8. The CDR3 is 16 amino acids.

This chain uses TRBV18 with TRBJ2-7; a possible D gene is TRBD1 (6 bases). This CDR3 region has 15 residues. V lost 3 bases to trimming and J lost 1 base, with 13 bases between them. Germline lookup yields CDR1 KGHSH and CDR2 LQKENI. The CDR3 DNA sequence: TGTGCCAGCTCACCGTCCGGGACACCTTCCTACGAGCAGTACTTC. It translates to CASSPSGTPSYEQYF.

This sequence joins TRBV12-1 and TRBJ2-7; TRBD1 is the table's D call and was not checked against the DNA. TRBV12-1 is a listed pseudogene. CDR3 length: 14 residues. CDR3 sequence (DNA): TGTGCCAGCAGCTCTGGGACACGATCCTACGAGCAGTACTTC. Translation: CASSSGTRSYEQYF.

This chain links TRBV5-1 with TRBJ1-2; TRBD1 aligns across 10 bases. Germline-derived CDR1 and CDR2 are SGHRS and YFSETQ. The V gene end was trimmed by 4 bases and the J gene end by 4 bases; junction bases not matched to a gene: 10. The CDR3 sequence is 16 residues long. The CDR3 DNA is TGCGCCAGCAGCGCCTCCGGGACAGGGGAGTTCTATGGCTACACCTTC. This gives the protein CASSASGTGEFYGYTF.

The chain carries TRBV29-1 and TRBJ2-7; a weak D match, TRBD1 (6 bases). The CDR3 runs 12 residues. Germline V gives CDR1 SQVTM, CDR2 ANQGSEA. The V end was cut by 6 bases, the J end by 0 bases, with 9 bases between. Here the CDR3 DNA reads TGCAGCGTGGGGGCCTTCTCCTACGAGCAGTACTTC. This codes for CSVGAFSYEQYF.

Regarding this clone: At one end the junction does not follow the germline gene, possibly because of a read error. This sequence joins TRBV7-7 and TRBJ2-2, with 14 bases lining up with TRBD2. CDR3 size: 18 residues. CDR1 is SSHAT, CDR2 FNYEAQ, per germline (reference sequence). This chain's CDR3 is CASSPGLAGGPNTGELFF. CDR3 nucleotide sequence: TGTGCTAGCAGCCCCGGACTAGCGGGGGGACCGAACACCGGGGAGCTGTTTTTT.

This chain uses TRBV28 with TRBJ2-5; TRBD1 might be the D (6 bases). The CDR3 length is 13 residues. Germline CDR1 MDHEN, CDR2 SYDVKM. V lost 8 bases to trimming and J lost 5 bases, with 15 bases between them. The CDR3 coding sequence is TGTGCCAGCGCCCGACAGGATCAGGAGACCCAGTACTTC. Protein: CASARQDQETQYF.

The chain links TRBV18 to TRBJ2-3, with D possibly TRBD1 on 5 matching bases. The V gene lost 5 bases and the J gene lost 7 bases, with 13 bases spanning the gap. Germline V gene data show CDR1 as KGHSH and CDR2 as LQKENI. The CDR3 length is 13 residues. CDR3 sequence: CASSDRQTYTQYF. CDR3 DNA: TGTGCCAGCTCAGACAGACAGACCTATACGCAGTATTTT.

The chain joins TRBV9 to TRBJ2-1; 9 nucleotides match TRBD2. The germline CDR1 and CDR2 sequences are SGDLS and YYNGEE. This CDR3 contains 16 residues. Germline trimming cut 0 bases from V and 2 bases from J; bases unmatched to any gene: 3. This chain's CDR3 is CASSVVVAGAYNEQFF. The CDR3 DNA sequence: TGTGCCAGCAGCGTAGTAGTAGCGGGAGCCTACAATGAGCAGTTCTTC.

The rearrangement links TRBV6-2 or TRBV6-3 to TRBJ1-2, with 7 bases aligning to TRBD1. Germline CDR1 and CDR2: MNHEY and SVGEGT. V lost 0 bases and J lost 2; bases outside the gene matches: 3. CDR3 length equals 15 residues. CDR3 region: CASSYSGQPNYGYTF. In DNA form, the CDR3 reads TGTGCCAGCAGTTACTCGGGACAGCCGAACTATGGCTACACCTTC.

V and J are TRBV12-3 or TRBV12-4 and TRBJ1-4; possible D gene TRBD1, 6 bases. Trimming removed 6 bases at V and 8 bases at J, with 13 bases between. The CDR3 is 13 amino acids. The chain's CDR3 is CASRTTGSEKLFF. The CDR3 coding sequence is TGTGCCAGCAGAACCACAGGGAGCGAAAAACTGTTTTTT.

The chain carries TRBV4-2 and TRBJ2-2, with TRBD2 matching 10 bases. J was trimmed by 6 bases and V by 0 bases; bases with no gene match: 1. Germline V gene lookup returns CDR1 LGHNA and CDR2 YNFKEQ. The CDR3 sequence is 15 residues long. Here the CDR3 DNA reads TGTGCCAGCAGCCAAGAAAGCGGGGGGGCCGGGGAGCTGTTTTTT. This gives the protein CASSQESGGAGELFF.

The chain's CDR3 is CASSHGGTGATSNQPQHF. The CDR3 DNA sequence: TGTGCCAGCAGCCATGGGGGGACAGGGGCTACGAGCAATCAGCCCCAGCATTTT. This chain links TRBV3-1 (or the pseudogene TRBV3-2) with TRBJ1-5; TRBD1 matches 10 bases. The CDR3 runs 18 residues. The germline CDR1 and CDR2 sequences are LGHDT and YNNKEL (reference sequence). Trimming took 3 bases from V and 1 from J; bases not matched to a gene: 9.

This clone was seen a few times. The rearrangement uses TRBV6-5 and TRBJ1-5; 8 nucleotides align to TRBD1. V shed 6 bases, J shed 3 bases, and the junction held 7 bases outside the gene matches. This CDR3 contains 15 residues. Germline V gene lookup returns CDR1 MNHEY and CDR2 SVGAGI. The CDR3 protein is CASSRTGNPNQPQHF. The CDR3 DNA reads TGTGCCAGCAGCCGGACAGGGAATCCCAATCAGCCCCAGCATTTT.

The chain couples TRBV30 to TRBJ1-3, with 8 bases that match TRBD1. The germline CDR1 and CDR2 sequences are GTSNPN and SVGIG (reference sequence). The CDR3 has 16 amino acids. V shed 3 bases, J shed 3 bases, and the junction held 10 bases outside the gene matches. This CDR3 is CAWSVRQGNSGNTIYF. Written as DNA, the CDR3 is TGTGCCTGGAGCGTTCGACAGGGGAATAGTGGAAACACCATATATTTT.

The chain links TRBV6-6 to TRBJ1-5; D ambiguous. Germline V CDR1 and CDR2: MNHNY, SVGAGI (reference sequence). CDR3 length: 12 amino acids. The V and J ends lost 5 bases and 7 bases respectively, with 9 bases between them. CDR3: CASSPPGQPQHF. The CDR3 nucleotides are TGTGCCAGCAGTCCCCCCGGGCAGCCCCAGCATTTT.

This clone was counted many times. The chain joins TRBV11-2 to TRBJ2-7; 12 nucleotides match TRBD2. With V trimmed by 5 bases and J by 3 bases, 2 bases remained unmatched. CDR3 length equals 14 residues. CDR1 is SGHAT and CDR2 is FQNNGV in the germline V gene. DNA of the CDR3: TGTGCCAGCAGCGGACTAGCGGGGCTCTACGAGCAGTACTTC. It is translated as CASSGLAGLYEQYF.

The V call is TRBV4-2, the J call TRBJ1-2; 9 positions agree with TRBD1. Germline CDR1 and CDR2: LGHNA and YNFKEQ. This CDR3 comprises 15 residues. V gave up 1 base and J gave up 8 bases; unmatched junction bases: 8. The CDR3 loop reads CASSQAAGTGYGYTF. CDR3 in DNA: TGTGCCAGCAGCCAAGCCGCCGGGACAGGGTACGGCTACACCTTC.

The chain is built from TRBV9 and TRBJ1-6; D remains ambiguous. Germline loops: CDR1 SGDLS, CDR2 YYNGEE. The CDR3 consists of 17 residues. V lost 0 bases, J lost 0 bases, and 10 bases lay in between. The CDR3 nucleotides read TGTGCCAGCAGCGTAGGCGGCCCCAACTCCTATAATTCACCCCTCCACTTT. Protein: CASSVGGPNSYNSPLHF.

V is TRBV6-1 and J is TRBJ1-3, with D uncertain. Looked up from germline, CDR1 is MNHNS and CDR2 is SASEGT. V was shortened by 1 base and J by 9 bases, with 13 bases between the two germline ends. The CDR3 loop spans 14 amino acids. CDR3 sequence reads: CASSEVERVSTIYF. In nucleotides, the CDR3 is TGTGCCAGCAGTGAAGTGGAGAGGGTGAGCACCATATATTTT.

Worth noting for this clone: Other nucleotide sequences in the sample specify the same CDR3. The rearrangement joins TRBV30 to TRBJ2-7; D possibly corresponds to TRBD1 (5 bases). CDR3 size: 12 residues. The germline V gene has CDR1 GTSNPN and CDR2 SVGIG (reference sequence). V shed 2 bases and J shed 4 bases, with 9 bases lying between them. DNA for the CDR3: TGTGCCTGGAGTAGGGGCTCTTACGAGCAGTACTTC. Its protein product is CAWSRGSYEQYF.

The table lists this clone with a count of one. The J gene is TRBJ2-1, the V gene TRBV28; TRBD2 matches at 8 bases. The J segment lost 6 bases and the V segment lost 5 bases, leaving 6 bases of the junction unmatched. Germline V gene lookup returns CDR1 MDHEN and CDR2 SYDVKM. This CDR3 is built from 14 residues. CDR3 sequence (DNA): TGTGCCAGCAGTGGCGGGGGGTCCCTCAATGAGCAGTTCTTC. The encoded protein is CASSGGGSLNEQFF.

The chain links TRBV12-3 or TRBV12-4 to TRBJ1-2; no clear D. The CDR3 length is 13 residues. V was clipped by 5 bases and J by 2 bases, with 9 bases between them. Here the CDR3 reads CASSNPRNYGYTF. The CDR3, as DNA: TGTGCCAGCAGTAACCCCCGGAACTATGGCTACACCTTC.

The chain has TRBV5-1 and TRBJ2-1, with 12 positions matching TRBD2. V shed 3 bases and J 8 bases; nucleotides not matched to a gene: 6. The CDR3 is made up of 15 amino acids. CDR1 and CDR2 (germline): SGHRS, YFSETQ. As DNA, the CDR3 is TGCGCCAGCAGCTGGGGACTAGCGGGTAGCTATGAGCAGTTCTTC. Its translation: CASSWGLAGSYEQFF.

The chain employs TRBV7-2 and TRBJ2-4; D is perhaps TRBD1 (5 bases). V shed 1 base and J shed 6 bases, with 16 bases lying between them. The CDR3 runs to 16 residues. Germline loops: CDR1 SGHTA, CDR2 FQGNSA. CDR3 sequence: CASSLGGRVRGNIQYF. The CDR3 region has the DNA TGTGCCAGCAGCTTAGGTGGCAGGGTAAGGGGAAACATTCAGTACTTC.

V gene TRBV5-6 combines with J gene TRBJ1-6; TRBD1 aligns across 9 bases. The CDR3 is 16 amino acids. Germline lookup yields CDR1 SGHDT and CDR2 YYEEEE. Losses at the gene ends were 0 bases for V and 4 bases for J; bases not matched to a gene: 2. The CDR3 region has the DNA TGTGCCAGCAGCTTGGTCGGGACAGGGTATAATTCACCCCTCCACTTT. Amino acid sequence: CASSLVGTGYNSPLHF.

This chain connects TRBV12-3 or TRBV12-4 to TRBJ1-1; D is perhaps TRBD1 (5 bases). Trimming left V 5 bases short and J 6 bases short, with 10 bases between. The CDR3 length is 12 residues. The CDR3 sequence: CASSVRGAEAFF. In DNA form, the CDR3 reads TGTGCCAGCAGTGTACGGGGGGCTGAAGCTTTCTTT.